The clone carrying this T cell receptor beta chain was seen repeatedly, ten times or more. No antigen is known for it. The time point here: newly diagnosed GD, antithyroid drugs for less than 3 months. PBMC-derived RNA was used for the TCR library. CDR3 regions were amplified by Arm-PCR using iRepertoire HTBI primers to build TCR beta libraries. TCRdb redid the calling of the multiplex PCR reads with MiXCR, one entry per CDR3 protein. The repertoire holds 400,000 to 450,000 distinct CDR3 sequences, about 15% seen once, with about 10% in the top ten. Trimming cost V 6 bases and J 6 bases, with 14 bases left between them. CDR3 length: 14 residues. CDR1 ENHRY and CDR2 SYGVKD come from the germline V gene. These data are taken from a study of regulatory T cells in long-lasting Graves disease. The study, taken as a whole, reports: The TCR repertoire of persistent Graves' patients was less diverse than that of newly diagnosed ones.

Another study also made use of these data, one on T cells in Graves' hyperthyroidism and ophthalmopathy. That report notes: Hyperthyroidism was newly diagnosed in patients aged 18 to 65 (duration under 2 months). The study used the HTBI primer set for a first-round RT-PCR of the TCR CDR3. The majority of expanded thyroid clonotypes above 0.001 also appeared in blood.

The chain combines TRBV10-3 with TRBJ2-2, with a possible D match to TRBD1 (6 bases). Sample: peripheral blood mononuclear cells (PBMCs), taken at new diagnosis, from a patient treated with antithyroid drugs. The clonotype was recovered from a woman under 40 with Graves disease. The CDR3 sequence: CAIRGAGQPGELFF. The CDR3 DNA reads TGTGCCATCAGGGGCGCAGGACAGCCCGGGGAGCTGTTTTTT.